These 26 T cell receptor beta chains were sequenced from one sample in a study of CXCR3-negative and CXCR3-positive naive CD8 T cells. All TRB cDNA libraries came from 5' RACE performed with UMI labels. TCRdb reanalyzed the 5' RACE reads and collapses them to one entry per CDR3 protein, without DNA. The table lists 120,000 to 150,000 distinct CDR3 sequences, with about 0.28% in the top ten. Study-level findings and limits: For CXCR3-positive naive cells, TRB CDR3s were more hydrophobic than those of CXCR3-negative naive cells.

These receptors' antigens are unknown. The sample consisted of naive CXCR3+ CD8+ T cells from blood. Subset here: CD45RO-CCR7+CD27+CD95- naive CD8+ T cells expressing CXCR3 (TNR3+). The receptors come from a human donor in good health. Some clones in this sample may be carry-over from other donors' samples.

V gene TRBV12-3 or TRBV12-4 combines with J gene TRBJ2-2; as DNA is missing, the TRBD1 call by TCRdb cannot be tested. This CDR3 contains 17 residues. The chain's CDR3 is CASSHVPGQGSSWELFF.

The chain uses TRBV11-3 and TRBJ2-1. Germline V CDR1 and CDR2: SGHNT, YENEEA. This CDR3 region has 13 residues. The CDR3 loop reads CASSNLNYNEQFF.

The CDR3 here is CASSLEGLAGVEQYF. The chain employs TRBV7-6 and TRBJ2-7; TCRdb calls TRBD2, which cannot be checked without DNA. This CDR3 region has 15 residues. Germline CDR1 is SGHVS and CDR2 is FNYEAQ.

The rearrangement joins TRBV7-2 to TRBJ2-3; TCRdb indicates TRBD2, and absent DNA this call remains unverified. The germline gives CDR1 SGHTA, CDR2 FQGNSA. This CDR3 region has 19 residues. The CDR3 reads CASSSDPMLAGGPADTQYF.

CDR3 sequence reads: CASGGAGAEAFF. The V gene is TRBV19, the J gene TRBJ1-1. The CDR3 runs to 12 residues. Germline V gene sequence: CDR1 LNHDA, CDR2 SQIVND (reference sequence). The whole variable domain, remainder taken from reference TRBV19 and TRBJ1-1, is DGGITQSPKYLFRKEGQNVTLSCEQNLNHDAMYWYRQDPGQGLRLIYYSQIVNDFQKGDIAEGYSVSREKKESFPLTVTSAQKNPTAFYLCASGGAGAEAFFGQGTRLTVV.

This chain joins TRBV6-5 and TRBJ2-1; TCRdb's assignment of TRBD1 cannot be checked, as there is no DNA. Germline V CDR1 and CDR2: MNHEY, SVGAGI. The CDR3 runs 11 residues. The CDR3 region is CASTAPNEQFF.

The rearrangement joins TRBV20-1 to TRBJ2-7; TCRdb names TRBD1, which stays unverified in the absence of DNA. Germline V CDR1 and CDR2: DFQATT, SNEGSKA (reference sequence). This CDR3 has 14 residues. The CDR3 loop is CSAREAGVSYEQYF.

Here the CDR3 reads CSVTAEKGEQYF. The V gene is TRBV29-1, the J gene TRBJ2-7. The CDR3 runs to 12 residues. The germline V gene encodes CDR1 SQVTM and CDR2 ANQGSEA.

The chain recombines TRBV30 with TRBJ2-7. This CDR3 contains 12 residues. Germline V lookup: CDR1 GTSNPN, CDR2 SVGIG (reference sequence). Here the CDR3 reads CAWNHVTYEQYF.

The rearrangement links TRBV10-3 to TRBJ1-2; with no DNA, the TCRdb D assignment of TRBD1 cannot be verified. CDR3 length: 16 amino acids. The germline V gene encodes CDR1 ENHRY and CDR2 SYGVKD. The CDR3 is CAISEPRGEANYGYTF.

The chain employs TRBV5-1 and TRBJ2-1; absent DNA, TCRdb's TRBD2 call cannot be checked. Germline lookup yields CDR1 SGHRS and CDR2 YFSETQ. The CDR3 covers 17 residues. CDR3 in amino acids: CASSLEVWTSGIKEQFF.

The V and J genes are TRBV5-5 and TRBJ1-4; TCRdb's D gene call, TRBD1, goes unchecked for lack of DNA. From germline, CDR1 is SGHKS and CDR2 YYEKEE (reference sequence). This CDR3 has 16 amino acids. Here the CDR3 reads CASSPGTARTNEKLLF.

V and J are TRBV29-1 and TRBJ2-1. Germline values: CDR1 SQVTM, CDR2 ANQGSEA. The CDR3 contains 14 residues. The CDR3 is CSVEGGSSYNEQFF.

The chain recombines TRBV7-9 with TRBJ1-2; TCRdb's assignment of TRBD1 cannot be checked, as there is no DNA. The CDR3 consists of 17 residues. Germline loops: CDR1 SEHNR, CDR2 FQNEAQ (reference sequence). The CDR3 loop is CASSLLVPGLPNYGYTF.

V usage is TRBV5-5 and J usage is TRBJ1-5. CDR1 and CDR2 (germline): SGHKS, YYEKEE (reference sequence). The CDR3 is 14 amino acids. CDR3 loop: CASSEGHLGQPQHF.

The V call is TRBV2, the J call TRBJ1-4; TCRdb gives TRBD1 as the D gene, but with no DNA this cannot be confirmed. Germline V gene lookup returns CDR1 SNHLY and CDR2 FYNNEI. The CDR3 totals 14 residues. Here the CDR3 reads CASSEIAGDEKLFF.

The chain carries TRBV29-1 and TRBJ2-7. This CDR3 comprises 14 residues. CDR1 is SQVTM and CDR2 is ANQGSEA in the germline V gene. The CDR3 here is CSALGRKNSYEQYF.

This chain uses TRBV29-1 with TRBJ1-2; TCRdb's D gene call, TRBD1, goes unchecked for lack of DNA. The germline gives CDR1 SQVTM, CDR2 ANQGSEA. The CDR3 covers 12 residues. The CDR3 here is CSVPGGPYGYTF. The full variable domain, completed using reference TRBV29-1 and TRBJ1-2, is SAVISQKPSRDICQRGTSLTIQCQVDSQVTMMFWYRQQPGQSLTLIATANQGSEATYESGFVIDKFPISRPNLTFSTLTVSNMSPEDSSIYLCSVPGGPYGYTFGSGTRLTVV.

V is TRBV12-3 or TRBV12-4 and J is TRBJ2-1; the D call of TRBD1 rests on TCRdb alone, since no DNA is present to check it. This CDR3 is 16 amino acids long. The CDR3 loop reads CASSSPGQVSYNEQFF.

This chain links TRBV6-5 with TRBJ1-5; TCRdb's D gene call, TRBD1, goes unchecked for lack of DNA. CDR3 length: 14 amino acids. Germline CDR1 and CDR2: MNHEY and SVGAGI. The CDR3 here is CASSYGQGGQPQHF.

The chain couples TRBV12-3 or TRBV12-4 to TRBJ2-1. The CDR3 spans 13 residues. CDR3 in amino acids: CASSQTIVNEQFF.

The chain is built from TRBV12-3 or TRBV12-4 and TRBJ1-4; without DNA, the TCRdb call of TRBD1 cannot be checked. The CDR3 contains 15 residues. The CDR3 is CASSPQGRSNEKLFF.

The chain carries TRBV29-1 and TRBJ2-7. The CDR3 is 11 residues long. CDR1 and CDR2 (germline): SQVTM, ANQGSEA. CDR3 in amino acids: CSVEKGYEQYF.

The chain links TRBV29-1 to TRBJ2-7; the D call from TCRdb, TRBD2, cannot be confirmed without DNA. In germline, CDR1 is SQVTM, CDR2 ANQGSEA. The CDR3 extends over 15 amino acids. CDR3 in amino acids: CSVESYERGSYEQYF.

CDR3: CASSLASRQGRQPQHF. The rearrangement joins TRBV12-3 or TRBV12-4 to TRBJ1-5; the D call from TCRdb, TRBD1, cannot be confirmed without DNA. The CDR3 length is 16 residues.

CDR3 in amino acids: CAGSTRGLGEQYF. V and J are TRBV28 and TRBJ2-7; the D call from TCRdb, TRBD2, cannot be confirmed without DNA. Germline CDR1 and CDR2: MDHEN and SYDVKM. The CDR3 covers 13 residues.